This T cell receptor beta chain was found in a study of T cell repertoires in cytomegalovirus infection. On the study more broadly: TCR beta signatures that were public indicated CMV infection and matching HLA type.

This clonotype was counted at least ten times. Its antigen remains unidentified. TCRdb used MiXCR to reprocess the reads, holding one entry per CDR3 protein. This sample has more than 200,000 distinct CDR3 sequences, with around 9% found just once. The CDR3 runs to 16 residues. Germline CDR1 is SGHRS and CDR2 is YFSETQ. With V trimmed by 4 bases and J by 4 bases, 9 bases remained unmatched. Whole-study results and caveats: Cumulative public TCR beta family frequency identified carriers of CMV plus the relevant HLA. Within the response measured ex vivo, HLA-C-restricted CMV-specific TCR beta clonotypes were dominant.

The receptor was isolated from a human donor in good health (CMV status not recorded). Some clones in this sample may be carry-over from other donors' samples. The chain links TRBV5-1 to TRBJ1-5; 9 nucleotides match TRBD1. What was sequenced was PBMCs. CDR3 amino acids: CASSPGGGQGNQPQHF. The CDR3 nucleotides are TGCGCCAGCAGCCCCGGAGGCGGACAGGGGAATCAGCCCCAGCATTTT.